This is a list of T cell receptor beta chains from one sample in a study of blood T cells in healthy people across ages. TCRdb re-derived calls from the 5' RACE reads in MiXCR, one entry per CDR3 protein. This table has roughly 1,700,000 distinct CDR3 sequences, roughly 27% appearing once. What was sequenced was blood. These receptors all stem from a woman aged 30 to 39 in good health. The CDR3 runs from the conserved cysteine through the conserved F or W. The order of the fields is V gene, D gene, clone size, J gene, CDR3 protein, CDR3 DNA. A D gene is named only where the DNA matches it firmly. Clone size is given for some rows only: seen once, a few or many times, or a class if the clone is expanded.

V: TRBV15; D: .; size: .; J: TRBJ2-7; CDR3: CATSIEMGHGYEQYF; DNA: TGTGCCACCAGCATAGAGATGGGACACGGCTACGAGCAGTACTTC
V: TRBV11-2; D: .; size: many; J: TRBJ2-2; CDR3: CASSLDNRELFF; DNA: TGTGCCAGCAGCTTAGATAACAGGGAGCTGTTTTTT
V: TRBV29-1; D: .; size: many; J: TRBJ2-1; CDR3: CSGRVGRGQANEQFF; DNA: TGCAGCGGCCGGGTCGGACGGGGCCAGGCGAATGAGCAGTTCTTC
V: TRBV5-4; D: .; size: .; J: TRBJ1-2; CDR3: CASSWVAANYGYTF; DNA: TGTGCCAGCAGCTGGGTGGCGGCTAACTATGGCTACACCTTC
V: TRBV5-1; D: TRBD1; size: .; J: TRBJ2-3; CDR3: CASSGYRGEADTQYF; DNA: TGCGCCAGCAGCGGATACAGGGGGGAGGCAGATACGCAGTATTTT
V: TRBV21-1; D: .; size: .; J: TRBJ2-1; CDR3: CATLLCYNEQFF; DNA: TGTGCCACCCTACTATGCTACAATGAGCAGTTCTTC
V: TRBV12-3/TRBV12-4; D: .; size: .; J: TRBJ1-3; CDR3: CASSRGHSGNTIYF; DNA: TGTGCCAGCAGCCGGGGCCACTCTGGAAACACCATATATTTT
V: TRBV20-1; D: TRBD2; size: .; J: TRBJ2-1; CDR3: CSARLLLADSSYNEQFF; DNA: TGCAGTGCTAGATTACTACTAGCGGACAGCTCCTACAATGAGCAGTTCTTC
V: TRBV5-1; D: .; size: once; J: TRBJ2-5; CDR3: CASSPVRVETQYF; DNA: TGCGCCAGCAGCCCAGTAAGGGTCGAGACCCAGTACTTC
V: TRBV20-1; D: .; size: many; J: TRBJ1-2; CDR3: CSARKQGAYGYTF; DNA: TGCAGTGCTCGGAAGCAGGGAGCCTATGGCTACACCTTC
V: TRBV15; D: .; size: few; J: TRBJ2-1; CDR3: CATSNTMGEQFF; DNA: TGTGCCACCAGCAATACGATGGGGGAGCAGTTCTTC
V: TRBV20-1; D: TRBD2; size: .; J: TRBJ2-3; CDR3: CSARIAGVVTDTQYF; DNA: TGCAGTGCTAGGATAGCGGGAGTAGTAACAGATACGCAGTATTTT
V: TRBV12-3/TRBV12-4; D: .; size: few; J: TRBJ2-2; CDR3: CASRFFGNTGELFF; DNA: TGTGCCAGCAGGTTTTTTGGGAACACCGGGGAGCTGTTTTTT
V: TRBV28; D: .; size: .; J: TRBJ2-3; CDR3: CASSPRAVIPDTQYF; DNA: TGTGCCAGCAGTCCTAGAGCAGTAATTCCAGATACGCAGTATTTT
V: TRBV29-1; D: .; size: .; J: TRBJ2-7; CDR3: CSVKDPEGYEQYF; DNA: TGCAGCGTTAAGGACCCAGAGGGCTACGAGCAGTACTTC
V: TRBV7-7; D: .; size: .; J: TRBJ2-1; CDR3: CASSLGVGGAIYDEQFF; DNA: TGTGCCAGCAGCTTAGGAGTGGGGGGCGCAATCTACGATGAGCAGTTCTTC
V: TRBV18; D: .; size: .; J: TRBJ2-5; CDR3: CASSPLIGPQETQYF; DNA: TGTGCCAGCTCACCACTCATAGGTCCTCAAGAGACCCAGTACTTC
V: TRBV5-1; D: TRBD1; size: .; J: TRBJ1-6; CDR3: CASSFTQGAYNSPLHF; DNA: TGCGCCAGCAGCTTCACCCAGGGGGCCTATAATTCACCCCTCCACTTT
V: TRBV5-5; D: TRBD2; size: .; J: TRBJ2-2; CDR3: CASSFGTSSTGELFF; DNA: TGTGCCAGCAGCTTCGGGACTAGCAGCACCGGGGAGCTGTTTTTT
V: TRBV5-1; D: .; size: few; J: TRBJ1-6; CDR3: CASNLEDRRPNSPLHF; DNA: TGCGCCAGCAACTTGGAAGATAGGCGGCCGAATTCACCCCTCCACTTT
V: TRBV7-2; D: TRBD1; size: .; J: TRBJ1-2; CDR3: CASSLRWTGREGYTF; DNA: TGTGCCAGCAGCCTACGATGGACAGGGAGGGAGGGCTACACCTTC
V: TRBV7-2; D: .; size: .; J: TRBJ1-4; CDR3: CASSNPGQGGEKLFF; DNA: TGTGCCAGCAGCAACCCGGGGCAGGGTGGCGAAAAACTGTTTTTT
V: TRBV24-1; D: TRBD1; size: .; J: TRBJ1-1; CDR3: CATKGGQGMNTEAFF; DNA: TGTGCCACCAAGGGCGGACAGGGCATGAACACTGAAGCTTTCTTT
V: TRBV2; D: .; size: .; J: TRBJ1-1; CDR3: CASSASGIEAFF; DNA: TGTGCCAGCAGTGCGAGCGGGATAGAAGCTTTCTTT
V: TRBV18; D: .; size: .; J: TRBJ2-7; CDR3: CASSPGQSVVYEQYF; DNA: TGTGCCAGCTCACCGGGGCAATCAGTCGTCTACGAGCAGTACTTC
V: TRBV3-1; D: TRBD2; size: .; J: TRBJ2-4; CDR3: CTSSAWTSGDIAKNIQYF; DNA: TGTACCAGCAGCGCATGGACTAGCGGGGATATAGCCAAAAACATTCAGTACTTC
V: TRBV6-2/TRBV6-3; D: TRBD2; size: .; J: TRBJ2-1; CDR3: CASRPSGRRQFF; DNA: TGTGCCAGCAGACCCAGCGGGAGAAGACAGTTCTTC
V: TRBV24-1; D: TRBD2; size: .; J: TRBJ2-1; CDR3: CATSDRGGGATFREQFF; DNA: TGTGCCACCAGTGATCGGGGCGGGGGGGCCACTTTTCGTGAGCAGTTCTTC